Listed here are 10 T cell receptor beta chains from one sample, sequenced in a study of early T cells in non-severe SARS-CoV-2 infection (dated by TCRdb to the early 2020s). The library was prepared using 5' RACE. Sequenced using a NextSeq 500. TCRdb reran the public reads through fastp at Q25 and MiXCR, keeping productive beta chains. Rows with one shared CDR3 protein collapse into an entry with the most common genes and DNA. The sample contains more than 50,000 distinct CDR3 sequences, roughly 12% of them found a single time. The ten largest clonotypes hold about 2.7% of the sample. The material was whole blood, obtained at baseline. These receptors all come from an adult who was a healthcare worker with PCR-confirmed SARS-CoV-2 infection or an uninfected control (not recorded which).

This clonotype was found a few times. The chain carries TRBV20-1 and TRBJ1-1; perhaps TRBD1 as D (5 bases). The CDR3 extends over 14 amino acids. Trimming removed 0 bases at V and 1 base at J, with 9 bases between. Germline V gene lookup returns CDR1 DFQATT and CDR2 SNEGSKA (reference sequence). Here the CDR3 DNA reads TGCAGTGCTAGAGAAATCACAGGGAACACTGAAGCTTTCTTT. Translated: CSAREITGNTEAFF.

This chain connects TRBV27 to TRBJ1-1; possible D gene TRBD1, 5 bases. Germline V gene lookup returns CDR1 MNHEY and CDR2 SMNVEV (reference sequence). V lost 3 bases and J 8 bases, leaving 13 bases between the germline ends. The CDR3 runs 13 residues. CDR3 sequence (DNA): TGTGCCAGCAGTTTGGGGCGAAACCTGGAAGCTTTCTTT. Translation: CASSLGRNLEAFF.

This clonotype has more than one count but fewer than ten. Relative to the germline gene, one junction end is altered; a read error may explain this. The gene calls are TRBV6-2 or TRBV6-3 and TRBJ1-2, with a possible D match to TRBD1 (6 bases). CDR3 length equals 16 residues. In germline, CDR1 is MNHEY, CDR2 SVGEGT. The CDR3 spells CVSSYSYRENNYGYTF. The CDR3 nucleotides are TGTGTCAGCAGTTACTCGTACAGGGAGAACAACTATGGCTACACCTTC.

This rearrangement joins TRBV14 to TRBJ2-3; TRBD1 matches 11 bases. V was pared by 0 bases and J by 6 bases, with 5 bases of the junction left unmatched. Germline assignment: CDR1 SGHDN and CDR2 FVKESK. There are 16 residues in the CDR3. In DNA, the CDR3 is TGTGCCAGCAGCCAAGAGGACAGGGGGCGTTGGGATACGCAGTATTTT. Translated: CASSQEDRGRWDTQYF. The complete variable domain, with remaining parts taken from reference TRBV14 and TRBJ2-3, reads EAGVTQFPSHSVIEKGQTVTLRCDPISGHDNLYWYRRVMGKEIKFLLHFVKESKQDESGMPNNRFLAERTGGTYSTLKVQPAELEDSGVYFCASSQEDRGRWDTQYFGPGTRLTVL.

The V gene is TRBV6-5, the J gene TRBJ1-1; 8 bases fit TRBD1. Germline CDR1 and CDR2: MNHEY and SVGAGI. V lost 2 bases and J lost 0; bases outside the gene matches: 5. The CDR3 extends over 16 amino acids. In nucleotides, the CDR3 is TGTGCCAGCAGTTACACCCGGACAGGGATGAACACTGAAGCTTTCTTT. Amino acid sequence: CASSYTRTGMNTEAFF.

This clonotype was recorded a few times. The chain employs TRBV9 and TRBJ1-3; the D gene is possibly TRBD1 (5 bases). Trimming removed 3 bases from V and 2 bases from J, with 15 bases in between. Per the germline V gene, CDR1 is SGDLS and CDR2 is YYNGEE. The CDR3 spans 16 residues. DNA for the CDR3: TGTGCCAGCAGCGCGACAGTAACGCGAACTGGAAACACCATATATTTT. This codes for CASSATVTRTGNTIYF.

This clonotype occurred many times. The V gene is TRBV7-6, the J gene TRBJ2-7, with 9 bases identical to TRBD1. CDR1 is SGHVS, CDR2 FNYEAQ, per germline. V was pared by 5 bases and J by 5 bases, with 7 bases of the junction left unmatched. The length of the CDR3 is 14 residues. The CDR3 DNA sequence: TGTGCCAGCAGCATCGGACAGGGGCAAGACGAGCAGTACTTC. Translation gives CASSIGQGQDEQYF.

This clonotype was detected only once. This chain joins TRBV3-1 and TRBJ1-2; no clear D gene. Germline V gene sequence: CDR1 LGHDT, CDR2 YNNKEL (reference sequence). Trimming removed 4 bases from V and 8 bases from J, with 11 bases in between. The CDR3 contains 12 residues. The CDR3 coding sequence is TGTGCCAGCAGCCTGAGTCTGTCGGGCTACACCTTC. Protein sequence: CASSLSLSGYTF.

The sample holds many counts of this clonotype. The chain employs TRBV7-9 and TRBJ1-2; TRBD1 matches at 10 bases. This CDR3 spans 13 amino acids. The V gene end was trimmed by 3 bases and the J gene end by 13 bases; junction bases not matched to a gene: 8. Per germline, CDR1 SEHNR and CDR2 FQNEAQ (reference sequence). The CDR3 bases are TGTGCCAGCAGCTTCGGACAGGGGGTTGGTAGCACCTTC. Translating it yields CASSFGQGVGSTF.

V is TRBV6-2 or TRBV6-3 and J is TRBJ2-7, with TRBD1 identical over 8 bases. The CDR3 runs 13 residues. CDR1 and CDR2 from the germline V gene are MNHEY and SVGEGT. The V and J ends lost 5 bases and 5 bases, in that order; junction bases with no gene match: 5. CDR3 nucleotides: TGTGCCAGCAGTGACAGGGGCACCCACGAGCAGTACTTC. Residues: CASSDRGTHEQYF.